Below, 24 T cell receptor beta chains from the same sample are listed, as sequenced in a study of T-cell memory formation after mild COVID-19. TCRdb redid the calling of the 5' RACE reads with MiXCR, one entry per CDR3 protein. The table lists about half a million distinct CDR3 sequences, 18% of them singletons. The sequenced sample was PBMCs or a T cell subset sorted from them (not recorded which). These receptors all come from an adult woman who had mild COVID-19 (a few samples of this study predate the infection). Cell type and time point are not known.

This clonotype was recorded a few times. The CDR3 sequence is CASSQSGGLTDTQYF. The DNA of the CDR3 is TGTGCCAGCAGTCAAAGCGGGGGACTCACAGATACGCAGTATTTT. The J gene is TRBJ2-3, the V gene TRBV7-6; 8 positions match TRBD2. The CDR3 loop spans 15 amino acids. The V and J ends lost 6 bases and 2 bases, in that order; junction bases with no gene match: 7. Germline loops: CDR1 SGHVS, CDR2 FNYEAQ.

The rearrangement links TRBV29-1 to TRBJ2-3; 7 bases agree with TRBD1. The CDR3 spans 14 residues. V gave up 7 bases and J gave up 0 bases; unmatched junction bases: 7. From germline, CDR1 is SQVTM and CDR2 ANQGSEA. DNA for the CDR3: TGCAGCGCGATGGGGACAGAGAGCACAGATACGCAGTATTTT. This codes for CSAMGTESTDTQYF.

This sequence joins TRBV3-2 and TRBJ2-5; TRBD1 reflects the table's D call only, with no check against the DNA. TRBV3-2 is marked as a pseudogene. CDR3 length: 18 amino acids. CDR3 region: CASSQDLPRLPPEETQYF. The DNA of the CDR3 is TGTGCCAGCAGCCAAGATCTCCCCCGGCTTCCGCCTGAAGAGACCCAGTACTTC.

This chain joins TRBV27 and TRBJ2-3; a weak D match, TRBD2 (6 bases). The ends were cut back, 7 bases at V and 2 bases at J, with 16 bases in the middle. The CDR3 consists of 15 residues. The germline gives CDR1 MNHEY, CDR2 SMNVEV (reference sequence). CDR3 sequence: CASNFGSDYTDTQYF. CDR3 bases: TGTGCCAGCAACTTCGGGAGCGACTACACAGATACGCAGTATTTT.

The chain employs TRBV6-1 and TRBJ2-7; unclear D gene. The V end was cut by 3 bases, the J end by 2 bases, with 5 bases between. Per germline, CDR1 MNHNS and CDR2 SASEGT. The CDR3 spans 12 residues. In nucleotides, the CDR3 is TGTGCCAGCAGTGAGTCAGCCTACGAGCAGTACTTC. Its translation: CASSESAYEQYF.

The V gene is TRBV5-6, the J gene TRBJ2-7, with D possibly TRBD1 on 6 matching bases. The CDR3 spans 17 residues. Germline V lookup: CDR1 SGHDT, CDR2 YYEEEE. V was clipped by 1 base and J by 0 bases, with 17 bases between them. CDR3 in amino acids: CASSLRHQGLHSYEQYF. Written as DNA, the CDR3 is TGTGCCAGCAGCTTGCGTCACCAGGGGCTCCACTCCTACGAGCAGTACTTC. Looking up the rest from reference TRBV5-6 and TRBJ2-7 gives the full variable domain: DAGVTQSPTHLIKTRGQQVTLRCSPKSGHDTVSWYQQALGQGPQFIFQYYEEEERQRGNFPDRFSGHQFPNYSSELNVNALLLGDSALYLCASSLRHQGLHSYEQYFGPGTRLTVT.

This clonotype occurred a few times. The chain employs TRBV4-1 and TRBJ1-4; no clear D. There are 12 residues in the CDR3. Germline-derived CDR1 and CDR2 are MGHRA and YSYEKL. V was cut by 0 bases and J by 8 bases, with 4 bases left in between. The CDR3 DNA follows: TGCGCCAGCAGCCAAGATTTCGAAAAACTGTTTTTT. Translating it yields CASSQDFEKLFF.

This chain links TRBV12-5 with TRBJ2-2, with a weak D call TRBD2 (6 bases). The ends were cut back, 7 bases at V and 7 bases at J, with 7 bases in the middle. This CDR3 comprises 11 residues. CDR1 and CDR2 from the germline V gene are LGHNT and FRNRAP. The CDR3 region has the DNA TGTGCTAGTGTCGGGGGCGGGGAGCTGTTTTTT. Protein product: CASVGGGELFF.

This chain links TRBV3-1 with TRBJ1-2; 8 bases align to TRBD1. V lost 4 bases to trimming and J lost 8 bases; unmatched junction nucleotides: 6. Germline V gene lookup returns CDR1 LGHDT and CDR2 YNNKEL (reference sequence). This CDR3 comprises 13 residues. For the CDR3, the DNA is TGTGCCAGCAGCCCCGGACAGGGTGAGGGCTACACCTTC. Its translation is CASSPGQGEGYTF.

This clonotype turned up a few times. CDR3 bases: TGTGCCAGCAGTTCGAGAACTAGCGGGAAGTCCAATGAGCAGTTCTTC. Its protein is CASSSRTSGKSNEQFF. V usage is TRBV27 and J usage is TRBJ2-1, with 10 positions matching TRBD2. V was pared by 4 bases and J by 6 bases, with 9 bases of the junction left unmatched. Germline-derived CDR1 and CDR2 are MNHEY and SMNVEV (reference sequence). CDR3 length: 16 residues.

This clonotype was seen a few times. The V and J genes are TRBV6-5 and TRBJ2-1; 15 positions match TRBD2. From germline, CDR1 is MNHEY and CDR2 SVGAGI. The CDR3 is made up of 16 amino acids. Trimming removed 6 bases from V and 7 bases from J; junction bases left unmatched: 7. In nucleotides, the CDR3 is TGTGCCAGCAGACGACCGGGACTAGCGGGAGGTAATGAGCAGTTCTTC. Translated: CASRRPGLAGGNEQFF.

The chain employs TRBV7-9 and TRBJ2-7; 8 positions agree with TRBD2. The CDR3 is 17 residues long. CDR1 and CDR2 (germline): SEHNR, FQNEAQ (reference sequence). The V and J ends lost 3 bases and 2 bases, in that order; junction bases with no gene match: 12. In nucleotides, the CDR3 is TGTGCCAGCAGCTTTGGGTCCCCCGGGGGGGGGGCCTACGAGCAGTACTTC. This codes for CASSFGSPGGGAYEQYF.

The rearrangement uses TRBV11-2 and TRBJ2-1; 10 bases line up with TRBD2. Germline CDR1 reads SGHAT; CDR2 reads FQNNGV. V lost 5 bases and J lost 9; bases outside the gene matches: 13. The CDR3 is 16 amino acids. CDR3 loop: CASSQFQRGGEGEQFF. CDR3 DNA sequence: TGTGCCAGCAGCCAGTTCCAGCGGGGGGGCGAAGGTGAGCAGTTCTTC.

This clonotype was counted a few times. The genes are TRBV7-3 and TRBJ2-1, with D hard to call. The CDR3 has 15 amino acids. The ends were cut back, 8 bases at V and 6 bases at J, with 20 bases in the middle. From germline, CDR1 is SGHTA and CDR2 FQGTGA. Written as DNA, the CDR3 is TGTGCCAGCTCCCCCGGGCGTGGGCCCTCCAATGAGCAGTTCTTC. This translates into CASSPGRGPSNEQFF.

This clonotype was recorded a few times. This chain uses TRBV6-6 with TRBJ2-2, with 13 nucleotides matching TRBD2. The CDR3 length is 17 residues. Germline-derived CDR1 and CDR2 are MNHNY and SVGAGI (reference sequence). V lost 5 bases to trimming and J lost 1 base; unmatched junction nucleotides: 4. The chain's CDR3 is CASSRLAGGGNTGELFF. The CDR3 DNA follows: TGTGCCAGCAGTCGACTAGCGGGGGGCGGGAACACCGGGGAGCTGTTTTTT.

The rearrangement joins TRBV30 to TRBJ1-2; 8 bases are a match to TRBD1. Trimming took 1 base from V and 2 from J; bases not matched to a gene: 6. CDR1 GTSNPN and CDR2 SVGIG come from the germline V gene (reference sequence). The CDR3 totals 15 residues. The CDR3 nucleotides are TGTGCCTGGAGTGCAGGGGACAGGCCCAACTATGGCTACACCTTC. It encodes CAWSAGDRPNYGYTF.

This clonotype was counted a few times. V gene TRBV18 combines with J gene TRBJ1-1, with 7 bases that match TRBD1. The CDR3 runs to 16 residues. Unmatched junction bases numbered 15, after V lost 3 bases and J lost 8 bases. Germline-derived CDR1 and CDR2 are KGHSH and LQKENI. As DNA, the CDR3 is TGTGCCAGCTCACCCTGGCAGGGGGAGCCAGTTGGAGAAGCTTTCTTT. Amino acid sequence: CASSPWQGEPVGEAFF.

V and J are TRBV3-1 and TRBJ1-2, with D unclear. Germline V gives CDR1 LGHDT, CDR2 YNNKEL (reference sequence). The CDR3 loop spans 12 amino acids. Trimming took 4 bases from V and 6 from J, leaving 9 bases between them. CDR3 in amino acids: CASSRPGDGYTF. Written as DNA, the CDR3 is TGTGCCAGCAGCCGTCCAGGTGATGGCTACACCTTC.

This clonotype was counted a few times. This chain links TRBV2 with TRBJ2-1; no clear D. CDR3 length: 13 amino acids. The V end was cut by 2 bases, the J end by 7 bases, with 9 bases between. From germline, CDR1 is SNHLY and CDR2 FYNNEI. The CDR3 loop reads CASSESPLNEQFF. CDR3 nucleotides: TGTGCCAGCAGTGAATCCCCTCTAAATGAGCAGTTCTTC.

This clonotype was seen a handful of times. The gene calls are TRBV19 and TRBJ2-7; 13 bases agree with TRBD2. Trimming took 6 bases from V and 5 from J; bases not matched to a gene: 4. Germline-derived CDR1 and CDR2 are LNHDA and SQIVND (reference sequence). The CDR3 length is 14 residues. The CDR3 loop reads CASRSGTSGNEQYF. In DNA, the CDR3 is TGTGCCAGTAGATCCGGGACTAGCGGGAACGAGCAGTACTTC.

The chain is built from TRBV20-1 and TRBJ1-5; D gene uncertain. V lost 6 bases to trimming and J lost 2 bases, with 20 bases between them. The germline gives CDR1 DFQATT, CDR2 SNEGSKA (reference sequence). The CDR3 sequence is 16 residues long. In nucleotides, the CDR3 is TGCAGTGCCCTAGGGTCGGGAACGTGGGGCAATCAGCCCCAGCATTTT. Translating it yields CSALGSGTWGNQPQHF.

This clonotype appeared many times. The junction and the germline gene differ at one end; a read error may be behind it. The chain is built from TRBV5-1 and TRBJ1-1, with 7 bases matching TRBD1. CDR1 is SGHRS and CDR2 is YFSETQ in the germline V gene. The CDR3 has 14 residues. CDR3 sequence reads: CASSFGQGGTEAFF. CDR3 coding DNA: TGTGCCAGCAGCTTCGGGCAGGGGGGGACTGAAGCTTTCTTT. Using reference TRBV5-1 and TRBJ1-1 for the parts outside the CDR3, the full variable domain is KAGVTQTPRYLIKTRGQQVTLSCSPISGHRSVSWYQQTPGQGLQFLFEYFSETQRNKGNFPGRFSGRQFSNSRSEMNVSTLELGDSALYLCASSFGQGGTEAFFGQGTRLTVV.

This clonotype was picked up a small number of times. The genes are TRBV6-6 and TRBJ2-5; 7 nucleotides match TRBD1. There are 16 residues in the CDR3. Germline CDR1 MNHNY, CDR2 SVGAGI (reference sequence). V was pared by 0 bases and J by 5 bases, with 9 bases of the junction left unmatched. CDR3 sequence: CASSYSLDRPVETQYF. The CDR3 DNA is TGTGCCAGCAGTTACTCTCTGGACAGGCCGGTGGAGACCCAGTACTTC.

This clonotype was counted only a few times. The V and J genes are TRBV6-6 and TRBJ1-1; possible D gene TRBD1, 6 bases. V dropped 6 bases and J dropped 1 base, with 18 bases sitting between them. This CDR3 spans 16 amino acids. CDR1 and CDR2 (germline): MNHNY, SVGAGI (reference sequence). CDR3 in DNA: TGTGCCAGCAGGCACCCTTCAGGGGCGTCGAACACTGAAGCTTTCTTT. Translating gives CASRHPSGASNTEAFF.